One sample yielded the 29 T cell receptor beta chains listed below, sequenced in a study of T cell changes during pregnancy in multiple sclerosis. Generated by immunoSEQ multiplex PCR, the TCRdb table keeps only in-frame clones and is missing some. The data show approximately 21,000 clones, with more than 85% seen just once and about a fifth held by the top ten. Sequenced material: CD8+ T cells from peripheral blood mononuclear cells, taken after pregnancy. The receptors were gathered from a female donor in good health, enrolled as a control in a pregnancy study.

V usage is TRBV4-2 and J usage is TRBJ1-2; D perhaps matches TRBD1 (6 bases). V was trimmed by 0 bases and J by 6 bases, leaving 17 bases between them. Looked up from germline, CDR1 is LGHNA and CDR2 is YNFKEQ. CDR3 length: 16 amino acids. CDR3 protein: CASSQDRQGSEDGYTF. CDR3 sequence (DNA): TGTGCCAGCAGCCAAGATCGGCAGGGGAGTGAAGATGGCTACACCTTC.

This chain links TRBV6-6 with TRBJ2-3, with D perhaps TRBD1 (6 bases). This CDR3 comprises 15 residues. The germline V gene has CDR1 MNHNY and CDR2 SVGAGI (reference sequence). V was pared by 5 bases and J by 3 bases, with 15 bases between. The CDR3 bases are TGTGCCAGCAGTCTACAGGGTCGAGAGACAGATACGCAGTATTTT. Translating gives CASSLQGRETDTQYF.

V and J are TRBV29-1 and TRBJ2-1; D is undetermined. The germline CDR1 and CDR2 sequences are SQVTM and ANQGSEA. The CDR3 runs to 12 residues. V lost 3 bases, J lost 6 bases, and 9 bases lay in between. For the CDR3, the DNA is TGCAGCGTTGACGAGGTGGCCAATGAGCAGTTCTTC. This gives the protein CSVDEVANEQFF.

This chain uses TRBV4-1 with TRBJ2-1, with D uncertain. CDR1 and CDR2 (germline): MGHRA, YSYEKL. The germline V and J ends were trimmed by 0 bases and 8 bases, with 5 bases remaining between them. CDR3 length: 12 amino acids. Here the CDR3 reads CASSQDRDEQFF. The CDR3 coding sequence is TGCGCCAGCAGCCAAGATCGTGATGAGCAGTTCTTC.

The rearrangement joins TRBV25-1 to TRBJ1-3; D is perhaps TRBD1 (6 bases). Trimming pared 3 bases from V and 8 bases from J, leaving 14 bases between. CDR1 is MGHDK and CDR2 is SYGVNS in the germline V gene. CDR3 length: 14 amino acids. CDR3 in amino acids: CASSDGTGRDTIYF. CDR3 nucleotide sequence: TGTGCCAGCAGTGACGGTACAGGGAGGGACACCATATATTTT.

This CDR3 is CASSLGQVYEQYF. As DNA, the CDR3 is TGTGCCAGCAGCCTTGGACAGGTTTACGAGCAGTACTTC. The chain combines TRBV13 with TRBJ2-7; 7 bases line up with TRBD1. This CDR3 has 13 residues. The V and J ends lost 5 bases and 4 bases, in that order; junction bases with no gene match: 5. The germline V gene has CDR1 PRHDT and CDR2 FYEKMQ (reference sequence).

V gene TRBV16 combines with J gene TRBJ1-1; 8 positions agree with TRBD1. The length of the CDR3 is 17 residues. The ends lost 2 bases at V and 2 bases at J; junction bases unmatched: 10. CDR1 and CDR2 (germline): KGHSY, FQNENV. As DNA, the CDR3 is TGTGCCAGCAGCCAAATAGGGTCAGGGGGCGCAAACACTGAAGCTTTCTTT. Protein sequence: CASSQIGSGGANTEAFF.

The chain couples TRBV5-1 to TRBJ2-3; D unclear. CDR3 length equals 13 residues. Germline assignment: CDR1 SGHRS and CDR2 YFSETQ. Trimming stripped 1 base from V and 1 base from J, with 4 bases between. The CDR3 is CASSLTGTDTQYF. In DNA, the CDR3 is TGCGCCAGCAGCTTGACAGGCACAGATACGCAGTATTTT. The complete variable domain, with remaining parts taken from reference TRBV5-1 and TRBJ2-3, reads KAGVTQTPRYLIKTRGQQVTLSCSPISGHRSVSWYQQTPGQGLQFLFEYFSETQRNKGNFPGRFSGRQFSNSRSEMNVSTLELGDSALYLCASSLTGTDTQYFGPGTRLTVL.

This rearrangement joins TRBV4-1 to TRBJ2-2; 13 positions agree with TRBD2. Germline CDR1 is MGHRA and CDR2 is YSYEKL. With 0 bases clipped from V and 2 bases from J, the junction kept 0 bases outside the gene matches. The CDR3 has 17 residues. As DNA, the CDR3 is TGCGCCAGCAGCCAAGAGGGACTAGCGGGAAACACCGGGGAGCTGTTTTTT. It yields the protein CASSQEGLAGNTGELFF.

In its sample, this clone was seen once. This chain uses TRBV4-2 with TRBJ2-2; D not certain. Germline V gene data show CDR1 as LGHNA and CDR2 as YNFKEQ. V gave up 4 bases and J gave up 6 bases, with 18 bases separating them. This CDR3 region has 16 residues. The CDR3 sequence is CASSLRPTEAPGELFF. CDR3 in DNA: TGTGCCAGCAGCCTAAGACCCACTGAGGCCCCCGGGGAGCTGTTTTTT.

The rearrangement joins TRBV5-6 to TRBJ1-2; possible D gene TRBD1, 6 bases. The CDR3 runs 14 residues. V lost 1 base and J lost 4, with 11 bases in between. Germline CDR1 reads SGHDT; CDR2 reads YYEEEE. Here the CDR3 DNA reads TGTGCCAGCAGCTTGCCAGGGGATGCCTATGGCTACACCTTC. It codes for CASSLPGDAYGYTF.

The chain is built from TRBV29-1 and TRBJ2-1; 7 bases are a match to TRBD2. The CDR3 sequence is 14 residues long. V lost 3 bases and J lost 3; bases outside the gene matches: 5. Germline assignment: CDR1 SQVTM and CDR2 ANQGSEA. CDR3 residues: CSVELADRYNEQFF. DNA for the CDR3: TGCAGCGTTGAGCTAGCGGACCGCTACAATGAGCAGTTCTTC.

This sequence joins TRBV11-2 and TRBJ1-1; TRBD1 is a possible D gene (6 bases). V was clipped by 1 base and J by 11 bases, with 14 bases between them. This CDR3 region has 13 residues. From germline, CDR1 is SGHAT and CDR2 FQNNGV. The CDR3 loop is CASSLGQASEAFF. The CDR3 DNA reads TGTGCCAGCAGCTTAGGACAGGCCAGCGAGGCTTTCTTT.

The V call is TRBV13, the J call TRBJ1-1, with 9 bases fitting TRBD1. This CDR3 contains 15 residues. Trimming cost V 0 bases and J 6 bases; bases outside gene matches: 5. Germline loops: CDR1 PRHDT, CDR2 FYEKMQ (reference sequence). CDR3 coding DNA: TGTGCCAGCAGCTTAGGGGGACAGGGTAGCGCTGAAGCTTTCTTT. It encodes CASSLGGQGSAEAFF.

This chain uses TRBV11-3 with TRBJ1-1; D is perhaps TRBD1 (6 bases). V shed 4 bases and J shed 0 bases, with 12 bases lying between them. The CDR3 covers 15 residues. Germline V gives CDR1 SGHNT, CDR2 YENEEA. The CDR3 is CASSSRRDMNTEAFF. CDR3 sequence (DNA): TGTGCCAGCAGCTCACGTAGGGACATGAACACTGAAGCTTTCTTT. The complete variable domain, with remaining parts taken from reference TRBV11-3 and TRBJ1-1, reads EAGVVQSPRYKIIEKKQPVAFWCNPISGHNTLYWYLQNLGQGPELLIRYENEEAVDDSQLPKDRFSAERLKGVDSTLKIQPAELGDSAVYLCASSSRRDMNTEAFFGQGTRLTVV.

This chain joins TRBV29-1 and TRBJ1-2; 9 nucleotides align to TRBD1. Germline V gives CDR1 SQVTM, CDR2 ANQGSEA. The CDR3 is 13 residues long. J gave up 6 bases and V 7 bases, and 9 bases lay outside the gene matches. The CDR3 region is CSAPGQGEHGYTF. The DNA for the CDR3 is TGCAGCGCACCGGGACAGGGTGAACATGGCTACACCTTC.

J is TRBJ1-6 and V is TRBV30, with D tentatively TRBD1 (5 bases). V was trimmed by 4 bases and J by 10 bases, leaving 11 bases between them. CDR1 and CDR2 (germline): GTSNPN, SVGIG (reference sequence). This CDR3 comprises 12 residues. The CDR3 spells CAWTGLGSPLHF. The CDR3 DNA follows: TGTGCCTGGACAGGGTTAGGGTCACCCCTCCACTTT.

The chain has TRBV10-3 and TRBJ2-2, with TRBD2 matching over 12 bases. The CDR3 contains 16 residues. Germline V gives CDR1 ENHRY, CDR2 SYGVKD. V shed 6 bases and J 0 bases; nucleotides not matched to a gene: 2. The CDR3 DNA follows: TGTGCCATCAGCCGACTAGCGGGAGCGAACACCGGGGAGCTGTTTTTT. It translates to CAISRLAGANTGELFF.

The J gene is TRBJ2-3, the V gene TRBV6-6, with TRBD1 identical over 9 bases. Germline CDR1 reads MNHNY; CDR2 reads SVGAGI (reference sequence). The CDR3 sequence is 15 residues long. V lost 5 bases, J lost 4 bases, and 7 bases stayed unmatched. CDR3 sequence reads: CASSAADRGADTQYF. CDR3 DNA: TGTGCCAGCAGTGCGGCGGACAGGGGAGCAGATACGCAGTATTTT.

The chain recombines TRBV6-6 with TRBJ2-3, with D perhaps matching TRBD1 (6 bases). This CDR3 has 16 residues. CDR1 and CDR2 from the germline V gene are MNHNY and SVGAGI (reference sequence). V shed 5 bases and J shed 2 bases, with 17 bases lying between them. CDR3 in amino acids: CASSPQQGRDTDTQYF. CDR3 bases: TGTGCCAGCAGTCCCCAACAGGGCCGGGACACAGATACGCAGTATTTT.

The count of this clone is one. CDR3 nucleotide sequence: TGTGCCAGCAGTGAAGCGCTTTCGGGGGTACAAGAGACCCAGTACTTC. Translated: CASSEALSGVQETQYF. The chain carries TRBV6-1 and TRBJ2-5, with TRBD2 as a possible D gene (6 bases). Germline V lookup: CDR1 MNHNS, CDR2 SASEGT. The CDR3 runs 16 residues. V was pared by 0 bases and J by 2 bases, with 13 bases between.

The chain uses TRBV7-6 and TRBJ2-3, with 14 bases matching TRBD2. The length of the CDR3 is 17 residues. V was clipped by 5 bases and J by 5 bases; unmatched bases: 9. Germline V gives CDR1 SGHVS, CDR2 FNYEAQ. The CDR3 loop is CASSPGLAGDFGDTQYF. The CDR3 nucleotides are TGTGCCAGCAGCCCGGGACTAGCGGGGGATTTTGGAGATACGCAGTATTTT.

The chain is built from TRBV7-9 and TRBJ2-7; perhaps TRBD2 as D (6 bases). Germline-derived CDR1 and CDR2 are SEHNR and FQNEAQ (reference sequence). Trimming cost V 8 bases and J 2 bases, with 16 bases left between them. The CDR3 extends over 14 amino acids. CDR3 region: CASVGTGETYEQYF. CDR3 in DNA: TGTGCCAGCGTCGGGACGGGGGAGACCTACGAGCAGTACTTC.

Remarks on this clone: This clone may be a read error of a much larger clone one base away. The chain links TRBV5-1 to TRBJ2-5; no firm D call. The CDR3 extends over 15 amino acids. Looked up from germline, CDR1 is SGHRS and CDR2 is YFSETQ. The CDR3 DNA is TGCGCCAGCAGCTTAGGCGACTCAGCTCAAGGGACCCAGTACTTC. Protein: CASSLGDSAQGTQYF.

The chain combines TRBV7-2 with TRBJ2-1; 9 positions match TRBD2. Per the germline V gene, CDR1 is SGHTA and CDR2 is FQGNSA. With V trimmed by 6 bases and J by 4 bases, 1 base remained unmatched. The CDR3 is 13 amino acids. The CDR3 DNA reads as TGTGCCAGCAGGACTAGCGGATACAATGAGCAGTTCTTC. Residues: CASRTSGYNEQFF.

This rearrangement joins TRBV7-9 to TRBJ2-7, with D perhaps TRBD2 (7 bases). The germline V gene encodes CDR1 SEHNR and CDR2 FQNEAQ (reference sequence). The CDR3 sequence is 15 residues long. V was trimmed by 6 bases and J by 4 bases, leaving 19 bases between them. This chain's CDR3 is CASSGGRGIPYEQYF. Written as DNA, the CDR3 is TGTGCCAGCAGTGGGGGGCGGGGGATCCCATACGAGCAGTACTTC. Full variable domain (missing parts from reference TRBV7-9 and TRBJ2-7): DTGVSQNPRHKITKRGQNVTFRCDPISEHNRLYWYRQTLGQGPEFLTYFQNEAQLEKSRLLSDRFSAERPKGSFSTLEIQRTEQGDSAMYLCASSGGRGIPYEQYFGPGTRLTVT.

This clone was recorded only once. The chain has TRBV4-1 and TRBJ2-7, with TRBD2 identical over 12 bases. CDR3 length: 15 amino acids. Germline CDR1 is MGHRA and CDR2 is YSYEKL. The V and J ends lost 4 bases and 4 bases, in that order; junction bases with no gene match: 5. CDR3 loop: CASSPGLAGGYEQYF. In nucleotides, the CDR3 is TGCGCCAGCAGCCCGGGACTAGCGGGTGGTTACGAGCAGTACTTC.

V is TRBV9 and J is TRBJ1-1; 7 positions agree with TRBD1. The CDR3 covers 13 residues. With V trimmed by 7 bases and J by 0 bases, 3 bases remained unmatched. CDR1 is SGDLS, CDR2 YYNGEE, per germline. The CDR3 DNA reads as TGTGCCAGCCAGGGGGGAATGAACACTGAAGCTTTCTTT. This encodes CASQGGMNTEAFF.

This chain links TRBV6-5 with TRBJ1-1, with D maybe TRBD1 (5 bases). The CDR3 totals 13 residues. CDR1 MNHEY and CDR2 SVGAGI come from the germline V gene. Deletions cut 4 bases from V and 2 bases from J, with 8 bases between. This CDR3 reads CASSSGGNTEAFF. CDR3 DNA: TGTGCCAGCAGTTCGGGGGGAAACACTGAAGCTTTCTTT.